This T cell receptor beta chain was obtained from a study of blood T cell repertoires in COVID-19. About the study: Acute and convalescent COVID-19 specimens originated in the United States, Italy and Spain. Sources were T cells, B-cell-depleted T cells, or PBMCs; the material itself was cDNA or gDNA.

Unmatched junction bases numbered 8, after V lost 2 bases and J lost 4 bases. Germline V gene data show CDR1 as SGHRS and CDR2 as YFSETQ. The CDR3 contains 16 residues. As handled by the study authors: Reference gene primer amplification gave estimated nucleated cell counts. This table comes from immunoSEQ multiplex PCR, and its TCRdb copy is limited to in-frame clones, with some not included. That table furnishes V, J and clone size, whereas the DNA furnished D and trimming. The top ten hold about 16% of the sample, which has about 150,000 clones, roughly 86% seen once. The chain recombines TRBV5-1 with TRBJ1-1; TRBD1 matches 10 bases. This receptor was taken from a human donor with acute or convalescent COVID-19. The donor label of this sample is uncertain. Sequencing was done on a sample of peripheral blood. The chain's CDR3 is CASSFRRQGASTEAFF. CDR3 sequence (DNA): TGCGCCAGCAGCTTTAGGCGACAGGGGGCGAGCACTGAAGCTTTCTTT.